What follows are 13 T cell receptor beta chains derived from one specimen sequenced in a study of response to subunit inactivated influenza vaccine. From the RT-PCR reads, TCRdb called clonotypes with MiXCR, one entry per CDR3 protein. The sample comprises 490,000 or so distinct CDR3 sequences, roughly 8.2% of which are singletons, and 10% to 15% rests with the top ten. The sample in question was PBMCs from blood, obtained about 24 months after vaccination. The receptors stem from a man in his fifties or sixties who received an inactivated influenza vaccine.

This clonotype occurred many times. DNA for the CDR3: TGTGCCAGCAGTGATGGCAGCTCCTACAATGAGCAGTTCTTC. Its protein product is CASSDGSSYNEQFF. The chain combines TRBV25-1 with TRBJ2-1; the D is unclear. V lost 3 bases and J lost 0, with 6 bases in between. CDR1 MGHDK and CDR2 SYGVNS come from the germline V gene. This CDR3 has 14 residues.

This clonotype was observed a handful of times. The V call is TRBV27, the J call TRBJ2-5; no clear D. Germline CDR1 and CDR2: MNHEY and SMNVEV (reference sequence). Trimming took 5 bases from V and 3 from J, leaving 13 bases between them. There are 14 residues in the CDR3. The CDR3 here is CASSVTGWKETQYF. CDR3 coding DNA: TGTGCCAGCAGTGTAACCGGGTGGAAAGAGACCCAGTACTTC.

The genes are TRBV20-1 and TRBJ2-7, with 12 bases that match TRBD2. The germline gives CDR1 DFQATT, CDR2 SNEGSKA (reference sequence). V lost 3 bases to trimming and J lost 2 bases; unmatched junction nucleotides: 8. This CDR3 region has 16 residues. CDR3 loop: CSASETSGGLPYEQYF. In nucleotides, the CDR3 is TGCAGTGCTAGTGAAACTAGCGGGGGGTTACCCTACGAGCAGTACTTC.

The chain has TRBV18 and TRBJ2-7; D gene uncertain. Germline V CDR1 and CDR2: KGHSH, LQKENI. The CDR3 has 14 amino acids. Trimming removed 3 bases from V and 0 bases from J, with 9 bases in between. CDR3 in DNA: TGTGCCAGCTCACCTGTACAGACCTCCTACGAGCAGTACTTC. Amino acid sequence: CASSPVQTSYEQYF.

In DNA form, the CDR3 reads TGTGCCAGCAGACGACGCTGGGACGGTTACTCTGGGGCCAACGTCCTGACTTTC. Its translation: CASRRRWDGYSGANVLTF. The chain joins TRBV6-2 or TRBV6-3 to TRBJ2-6; D possibly matches TRBD1 or TRBD2 (5 bases each). V was trimmed by 6 bases and J by 0 bases, leaving 18 bases between them. CDR3 size: 18 residues. Germline CDR1 and CDR2: MNHEY and SVGEGT.

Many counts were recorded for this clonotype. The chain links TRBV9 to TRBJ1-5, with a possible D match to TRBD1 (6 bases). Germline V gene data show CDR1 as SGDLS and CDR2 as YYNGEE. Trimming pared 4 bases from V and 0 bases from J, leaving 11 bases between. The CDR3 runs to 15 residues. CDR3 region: CASSLRGDSNQPQHF. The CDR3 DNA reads TGTGCCAGCAGCTTGAGGGGGGATAGCAATCAGCCCCAGCATTTT.

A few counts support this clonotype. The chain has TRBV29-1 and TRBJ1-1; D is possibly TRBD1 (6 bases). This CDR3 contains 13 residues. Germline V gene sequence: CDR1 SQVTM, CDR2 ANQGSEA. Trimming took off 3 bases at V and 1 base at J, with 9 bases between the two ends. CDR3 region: CSVEGHGNTEAFF. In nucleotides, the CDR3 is TGCAGCGTTGAGGGACACGGGAACACTGAAGCTTTCTTT.

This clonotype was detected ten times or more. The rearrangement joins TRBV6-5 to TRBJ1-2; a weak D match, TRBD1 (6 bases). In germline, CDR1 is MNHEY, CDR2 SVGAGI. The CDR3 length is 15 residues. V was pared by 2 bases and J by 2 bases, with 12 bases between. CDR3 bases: TGTGCCAGCAGTTACGGCTCGGGGGCGAACTATGGCTACACCTTC. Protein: CASSYGSGANYGYTF.

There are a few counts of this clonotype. Written as DNA, the CDR3 is TGTGCCAGCAGCTACGGGGCAGGGGGCTTATACGAGCAGTACTTC. This gives the protein CASSYGAGGLYEQYF. V is TRBV28 and J is TRBJ2-7; 8 positions match TRBD1. The germline gives CDR1 MDHEN, CDR2 SYDVKM. After removal of 6 bases from V and 4 bases from J, the junction contained 11 bases not matched to a gene. This CDR3 contains 15 residues.

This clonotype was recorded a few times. The CDR3 sequence is CSATDRGSKETQYF. CDR3 nucleotides: TGCAGTGCAACAGACAGGGGATCAAAAGAGACCCAGTACTTC. J is TRBJ2-5 and V is TRBV20-1, with 8 nucleotides matching TRBD1. Germline V CDR1 and CDR2: DFQATT, SNEGSKA (reference sequence). Trimming at V came to 6 bases and at J to 3 bases, leaving 9 bases not matched to a gene. The CDR3 spans 14 residues.

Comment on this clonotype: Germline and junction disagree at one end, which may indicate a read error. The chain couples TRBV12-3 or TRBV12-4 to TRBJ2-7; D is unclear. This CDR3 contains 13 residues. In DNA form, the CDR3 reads TGTGCCAGTAGTTTGACATCAACCTACGAGCAGTACTTC. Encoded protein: CASSLTSTYEQYF.

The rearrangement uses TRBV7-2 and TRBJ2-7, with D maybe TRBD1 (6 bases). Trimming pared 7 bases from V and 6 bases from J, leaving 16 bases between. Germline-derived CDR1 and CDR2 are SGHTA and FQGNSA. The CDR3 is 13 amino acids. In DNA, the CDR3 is TGTGCCAGCACCAGGGGCCCTGCTTTCGAGCAGTACTTC. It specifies CASTRGPAFEQYF.

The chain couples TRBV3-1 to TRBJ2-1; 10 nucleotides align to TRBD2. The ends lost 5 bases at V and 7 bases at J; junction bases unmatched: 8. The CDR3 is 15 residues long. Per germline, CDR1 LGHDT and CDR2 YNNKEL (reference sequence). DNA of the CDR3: TGTGCCAGCAGCGTGACTAGCGGGTCTCCTAATGAGCAGTTCTTC. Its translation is CASSVTSGSPNEQFF.